This note documents a single TCR beta chain sequence. Its matching antigen is unknown. Trimming stripped 4 bases from V and 4 bases from J, with 16 bases between. The length of the CDR3 is 15 residues. Germline V CDR1 and CDR2: SGDLS, YYNGEE. Time point defined: patch test 2, 6 weeks after DPC sensitization. As for treatment: therapeutic diphenylcyclopropenone sensitization with weekly scalp DPC. TCRdb recomputed calls from the RACE reads with MiXCR, one row per CDR3 protein. Of a few hundred thousand distinct CDR3 sequences in the sample, around 6% were seen once. This entry comes from a study of human T cells and chemical hapten exposure. Study-wide findings and caveats: TCRs exceeding 1 in 1000 frequency stayed unchanged with DPC sensitization. As the donors had alopecia, their immune response may differ from healthy people's.

The source of this sequence is a woman aged 18-30 years with alopecia areata. Some clones in this sample may be carry-over from other donors' samples. The chain employs TRBV9 and TRBJ2-3, with D perhaps matching TRBD1 or TRBD2 (5 bases each). The sequencing here drew on whole blood, taken in connection with sensitization to the hapten diphenylcyclopropenone (DPC). CDR3 in amino acids: CASSPQVRGPDTQYF. CDR3 nucleotide sequence: TGTGCCAGCAGCCCCCAGGTTCGGGGCCCAGATACGCAGTATTTT.